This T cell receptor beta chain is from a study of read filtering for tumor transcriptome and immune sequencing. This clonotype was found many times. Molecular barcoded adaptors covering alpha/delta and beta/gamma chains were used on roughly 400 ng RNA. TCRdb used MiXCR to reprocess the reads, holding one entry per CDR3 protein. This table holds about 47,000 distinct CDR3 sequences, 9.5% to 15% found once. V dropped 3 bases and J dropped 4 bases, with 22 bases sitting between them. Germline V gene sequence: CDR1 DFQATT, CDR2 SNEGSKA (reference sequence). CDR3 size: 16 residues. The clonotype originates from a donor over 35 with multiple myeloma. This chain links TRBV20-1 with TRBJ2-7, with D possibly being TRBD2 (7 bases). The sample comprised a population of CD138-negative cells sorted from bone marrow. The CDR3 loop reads CSASSPGGGSVYEQYF. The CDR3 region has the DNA TGCAGTGCTAGCTCTCCGGGGGGCGGGAGTGTGTACGAGCAGTACTTC.